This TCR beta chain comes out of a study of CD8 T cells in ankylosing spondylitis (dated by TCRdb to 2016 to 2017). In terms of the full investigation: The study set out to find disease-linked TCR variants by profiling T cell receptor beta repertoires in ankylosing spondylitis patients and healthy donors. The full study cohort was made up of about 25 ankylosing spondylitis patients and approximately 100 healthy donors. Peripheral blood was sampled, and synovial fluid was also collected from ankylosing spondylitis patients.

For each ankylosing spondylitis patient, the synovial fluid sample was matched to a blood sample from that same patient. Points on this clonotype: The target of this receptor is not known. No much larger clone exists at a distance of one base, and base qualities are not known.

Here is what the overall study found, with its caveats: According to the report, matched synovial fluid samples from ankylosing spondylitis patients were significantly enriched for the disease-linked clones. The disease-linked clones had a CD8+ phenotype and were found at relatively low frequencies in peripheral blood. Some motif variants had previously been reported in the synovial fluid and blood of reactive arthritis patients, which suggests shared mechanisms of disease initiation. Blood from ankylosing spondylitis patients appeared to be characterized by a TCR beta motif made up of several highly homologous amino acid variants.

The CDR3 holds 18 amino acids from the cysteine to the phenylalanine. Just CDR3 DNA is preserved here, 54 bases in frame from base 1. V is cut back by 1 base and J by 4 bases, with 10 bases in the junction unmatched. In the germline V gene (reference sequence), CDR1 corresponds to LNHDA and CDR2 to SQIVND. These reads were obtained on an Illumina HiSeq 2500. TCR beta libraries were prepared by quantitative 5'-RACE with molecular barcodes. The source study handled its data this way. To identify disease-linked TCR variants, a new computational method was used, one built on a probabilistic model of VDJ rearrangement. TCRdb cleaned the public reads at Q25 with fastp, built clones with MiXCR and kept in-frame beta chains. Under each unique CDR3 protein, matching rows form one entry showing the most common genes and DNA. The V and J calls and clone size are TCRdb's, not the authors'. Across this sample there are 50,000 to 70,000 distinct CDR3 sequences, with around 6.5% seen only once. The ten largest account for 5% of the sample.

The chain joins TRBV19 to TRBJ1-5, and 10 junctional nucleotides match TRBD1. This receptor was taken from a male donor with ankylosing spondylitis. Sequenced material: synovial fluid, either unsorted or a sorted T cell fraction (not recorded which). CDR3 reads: CASSIVFATGGFNQPQHF. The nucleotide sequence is TGTGCCAGTAGTATAGTATTTGCGACAGGGGGCTTTAATCAGCCCCAGCATTTT.